These 17 T cell receptor beta chains were sequenced from one sample in a study of vaccination effects on CD4 cells after COVID-19. CD4+ T cells specific for antigen were expanded with viral peptide pools by the ViraFEST assay before sequencing. It was after more than 8 days of culture that CD4+ T cells were isolated. SARS-CoV-2 infection was confirmed by PCR in the person between March and December 2020. These receptors have no known antigen. The protocol was immunoSEQ multiplex PCR, while the TCRdb copy is restricted to in-frame clones and leaves out a portion. The sample yields over 20,000 clones, roughly 74% seen once. The sequencing here drew on CD4+ T cells from PBMCs cultured with a peptide pool, taken before COVID-19 vaccination. These receptors all come from a human donor who had a prior SARS-CoV-2 infection.

The chain uses TRBV5-1 and TRBJ2-2, with 11 bases that match TRBD2. The trim removed 0 bases at V and 4 bases at J, leaving 2 bases unmatched. Germline CDR1 SGHRS, CDR2 YFSETQ. This CDR3 spans 16 amino acids. The CDR3 nucleotides are TGCGCCAGCAGCTTGGACCTAGCGGGGGGCACCGGGGAGCTGTTTTTT. This gives the protein CASSLDLAGGTGELFF.

This chain uses TRBV7-8 with TRBJ1-1; D unresolved. This CDR3 comprises 13 residues. Germline CDR1 is SGHVS and CDR2 is FQNEAQ. Trimming stripped 3 bases from V and 0 bases from J, with 5 bases between. CDR3 nucleotides: TGTGCCAGCAGCTTTACGCTGAACACTGAAGCTTTCTTT. Translated: CASSFTLNTEAFF.

V is TRBV9 and J is TRBJ2-2; no clear D gene. Trimming removed 4 bases from V and 0 bases from J, with 16 bases in between. Germline CDR1 SGDLS, CDR2 YYNGEE. This CDR3 comprises 17 residues. This CDR3 is CASSPFEARSNTGELFF. CDR3 coding DNA: TGTGCCAGCAGCCCCTTCGAAGCGCGGTCGAACACCGGGGAGCTGTTTTTT. The full variable domain, rest sourced from reference TRBV9 and TRBJ2-2, is DSGVTQTPKHLITATGQRVTLRCSPRSGDLSVYWYQQSLDQGLQFLIQYYNGEERAKGNILERFSAQQFPDLHSELNLSSLELGDSALYFCASSPFEARSNTGELFFGEGSRLTVL.

This chain joins TRBV6-6 and TRBJ2-7; TRBD1 might be the D (6 bases). The CDR3 contains 12 residues. CDR1 and CDR2 from the germline V gene are MNHNY and SVGAGI (reference sequence). The V end was cut by 6 bases, the J end by 6 bases, with 12 bases between. CDR3 coding DNA: TGTGCCAGCAGATTTGGACAGTTCGAGCAGTACTTC. It yields the protein CASRFGQFEQYF.

The V gene is TRBV7-2, the J gene TRBJ2-2; TRBD2 might be the D (5 bases). The CDR3 contains 14 residues. Trimming took 4 bases from V and 5 from J, leaving 11 bases between them. CDR1 is SGHTA and CDR2 is FQGNSA in the germline V gene. CDR3 sequence: CASSSDWNTGELFF. The CDR3 DNA reads as TGTGCCAGCAGCTCGGACTGGAATACCGGGGAGCTGTTTTTT.

This rearrangement joins TRBV5-1 to TRBJ2-1; 13 bases align to TRBD2. V was pared by 4 bases and J by 8 bases, with 12 bases of the junction left unmatched. This CDR3 has 17 amino acids. Per the germline V gene, CDR1 is SGHRS and CDR2 is YFSETQ. DNA for the CDR3: TGCGCCAGCAGCAGCGGACTAGCGGGGGCCTTTTGGTATGAGCAGTTCTTC. Amino acids: CASSSGLAGAFWYEQFF.

This rearrangement joins TRBV21-1 to TRBJ1-5; the tabulated D call, TRBD1, remains unverified against the DNA. TRBV21-1 has pseudogene status. CDR3 size: 15 residues. The CDR3 region is CASISEGARNQPQHF. The CDR3 nucleotides read TGTGCCAGCATCTCGGAAGGGGCAAGGAATCAGCCCCAGCATTTT.

This clone was detected only a few times. V gene TRBV6-6 combines with J gene TRBJ1-1; no definite D call. V gave up 6 bases and J gave up 5 bases, with 13 bases separating them. There are 13 residues in the CDR3. CDR1 and CDR2 (germline): MNHNY, SVGAGI (reference sequence). CDR3 sequence: CASRDSSGTEAFF. Here the CDR3 DNA reads TGTGCCAGCAGAGATAGCAGCGGGACTGAAGCTTTCTTT.

This clone was recorded only once. This sequence joins TRBV7-3 and TRBJ2-1; D possibly corresponds to TRBD1 (5 bases). CDR1 is SGHTA, CDR2 FQGTGA, per germline. V shed 5 bases and J shed 5 bases, with 10 bases lying between them. The CDR3 runs to 13 residues. CDR3 bases: TGTGCCAGCAGCCAAAGGGGCCACAATGAGCAGTTCTTC. It specifies CASSQRGHNEQFF. The full variable domain, its missing parts supplied by reference TRBV7-3 and TRBJ2-1, is GAGVSQTPSNKVTEKGKYVELRCDPISGHTALYWYRQSLGQGPEFLIYFQGTGAADDSGLPNDRFFAVRPEGSVSTLKIQRTERGDSAVYLCASSQRGHNEQFFGPGTRLTVL.

This clone occurred a few times. The V and J genes are TRBV5-1 and TRBJ2-1, with TRBD2 identical over 8 bases. In germline, CDR1 is SGHRS, CDR2 YFSETQ. Trimming removed 0 bases from V and 5 bases from J; junction bases left unmatched: 4. CDR3 length: 15 residues. Here the CDR3 reads CASSLVLAGNNEQFF. CDR3 DNA: TGCGCCAGCAGCTTGGTCCTAGCGGGCAACAATGAGCAGTTCTTC.

This sequence joins TRBV10-3 and TRBJ2-7; the D call may be TRBD1 or TRBD2 (6 bases each). The V end was cut by 7 bases, the J end by 2 bases, with 15 bases between. In germline, CDR1 is ENHRY, CDR2 SYGVKD. The CDR3 spans 14 residues. Written as DNA, the CDR3 is TGTGCCATCAACCTAGGGGGGTCGGCCTACGAGCAGTACTTC. It is translated as CAINLGGSAYEQYF.

The chain employs TRBV5-1 and TRBJ1-6; D gene ambiguous. The V and J ends lost 6 bases and 10 bases respectively, with 11 bases between them. Germline lookup yields CDR1 SGHRS and CDR2 YFSETQ. This CDR3 has 12 residues. The CDR3: CASNLPGSPLHF. The CDR3 region has the DNA TGCGCCAGCAACCTTCCGGGGTCACCCCTCCACTTT. The whole variable domain, remainder taken from reference TRBV5-1 and TRBJ1-6, is KAGVTQTPRYLIKTRGQQVTLSCSPISGHRSVSWYQQTPGQGLQFLFEYFSETQRNKGNFPGRFSGRQFSNSRSEMNVSTLELGDSALYLCASNLPGSPLHFGNGTRLTVT.

This clone showed up just a few times. The chain links TRBV6-5 to TRBJ1-6; no clear D gene. V was clipped by 7 bases and J by 5 bases, with 15 bases between them. The germline gives CDR1 MNHEY, CDR2 SVGAGI. The CDR3 sequence is 15 residues long. DNA for the CDR3: TGTGCCAGCACAACCGGGGTACTTGATAATTCACCCCTCCACTTT. This sequence encodes CASTTGVLDNSPLHF.

The genes are TRBV7-3 and TRBJ2-3, with D hard to call. The CDR3 is 13 amino acids. V shed 2 bases and J shed 6 bases, with 9 bases lying between them. Germline V lookup: CDR1 SGHTA, CDR2 FQGTGA. CDR3 sequence (DNA): TGTGCCAGCAGCTTATGGGGATGGGATACGCAGTATTTT. This encodes CASSLWGWDTQYF.

V gene TRBV5-4 combines with J gene TRBJ1-3, with 8 positions matching TRBD1. The V segment lost 4 bases and the J segment 2 bases; nucleotides outside the gene matches: 2. Per germline, CDR1 SGHNT and CDR2 YYREEE (reference sequence). The CDR3 covers 14 residues. CDR3 region: CASSIQGAGNTIYF. Written as DNA, the CDR3 is TGTGCCAGCAGCATACAGGGGGCTGGAAACACCATATATTTT.

The chain is built from TRBV6-5 and TRBJ1-2; 7 bases agree with TRBD1. The germline gives CDR1 MNHEY, CDR2 SVGAGI. This CDR3 has 14 residues. V was pared by 5 bases and J by 5 bases, with 8 bases of the junction left unmatched. CDR3: CASSLFDREYGYTF. The CDR3 region has the DNA TGTGCCAGCAGTCTCTTCGACAGGGAATATGGCTACACCTTC.

This rearrangement joins TRBV28 to TRBJ1-6; the match to TRBD1 covers 8 bases. The CDR3 is 15 residues long. CDR1 is MDHEN, CDR2 SYDVKM, per germline. V lost 5 bases and J lost 8; bases outside the gene matches: 8. The CDR3 DNA reads as TGTGCCAGCAGTCCAAGGACAGGGAGGGATTCACCCCTCCACTTT. Protein: CASSPRTGRDSPLHF.